A single sample is the source of the 26 T cell receptor beta chains below, sequenced in a study of CXCR3-negative and CXCR3-positive naive CD8 T cells. The libraries of TRB cDNA were prepared using 5' RACE with UMI labels. TCRdb re-analyzed the 5' RACE reads; it lists each CDR3 protein once, without DNA. The sample includes 100,000 to 150,000 distinct CDR3 sequences. Sample: naive CXCR3- CD8+ T cells from blood. Subset specified: CD45RO-CCR7+CD27+CD95- naive CD8+ T cells lacking CXCR3 (TNR3-). These receptors were obtained from a human donor in good health. Some clones in this sample may be carry-over from other donors' samples.

The V and J genes are TRBV7-3 and TRBJ2-3; the D gene TCRdb calls, TRBD2, cannot be checked with no DNA. The CDR3 contains 17 residues. Germline assignment: CDR1 SGHTA and CDR2 FQGTGA. The CDR3 sequence is CASSHPLAGSSTDTQYF.

The chain recombines TRBV5-5 with TRBJ1-6; TCRdb selects TRBD1, and the lack of DNA leaves this call unchecked. This CDR3 has 16 amino acids. Per the germline V gene, CDR1 is SGHKS and CDR2 is YYEKEE (reference sequence). CDR3 protein: CASSNTGQSYNSPLHF.

The chain employs TRBV7-9 and TRBJ1-4. Germline V gene lookup returns CDR1 SEHNR and CDR2 FQNEAQ (reference sequence). This CDR3 contains 16 residues. The CDR3 reads CASSFRGGSTNEKLFF.

This chain links TRBV7-9 with TRBJ2-1; the D call from TCRdb, TRBD2, cannot be confirmed without DNA. In germline, CDR1 is SEHNR, CDR2 FQNEAQ (reference sequence). This CDR3 region has 16 residues. The CDR3 protein is CASSPRSGGSYNEQFF. Filled out from reference TRBV7-9 and TRBJ2-1, the complete variable domain reads DTGVSQNPRHKITKRGQNVTFRCDPISEHNRLYWYRQTLGQGPEFLTYFQNEAQLEKSRLLSDRFSAERPKGSFSTLEIQRTEQGDSAMYLCASSPRSGGSYNEQFFGPGTRLTVL.

J is TRBJ2-5 and V is TRBV11-2; TCRdb's assignment of TRBD1 cannot be checked, as there is no DNA. Germline V lookup: CDR1 SGHAT, CDR2 FQNNGV. The CDR3 extends over 16 amino acids. The CDR3 loop is CASSFYDRENQETQYF.

The genes are TRBV6-2 or TRBV6-3 and TRBJ2-7; TCRdb gives TRBD1 as the D gene, but with no DNA this cannot be confirmed. The germline V gene has CDR1 MNHEY and CDR2 SVGEGT. This CDR3 region has 14 residues. The CDR3 reads CTSSTWDESYEQYF.

The V gene is TRBV12-3 or TRBV12-4, the J gene TRBJ1-1; checking the TCRdb D call of TRBD1 is not possible without DNA. The CDR3 has 13 amino acids. The CDR3 sequence is CASRLIRDTEAFF.

The V and J genes are TRBV28 and TRBJ2-7; TCRdb indicates TRBD1, and absent DNA this call remains unverified. Germline assignment: CDR1 MDHEN and CDR2 SYDVKM. The CDR3 length is 14 residues. This CDR3 reads CASSLARGSDEQFF. Supplemented by reference TRBV28 and TRBJ2-7, the full variable domain reads DVKVTQSSRYLVKRTGEKVFLECVQDMDHENMFWYRQDPGLGLRLIYFSYDVKMKEKGDIPEGYSVSREKKERFSLILESASTNQTSMYLCASSLARGSDEQFFGPGTRLTVT.

This chain uses TRBV6-5 with TRBJ2-1; the TCRdb D gene call, TRBD1, has no DNA to confirm it. This CDR3 spans 18 amino acids. CDR1 and CDR2 (germline): MNHEY, SVGAGI. CDR3 region: CASSHLNAGLGFYNEQFF.

The J gene is TRBJ1-5, the V gene TRBV9; TCRdb lists TRBD1, though no DNA is available to test this call. The CDR3 loop spans 15 amino acids. Germline assignment: CDR1 SGDLS and CDR2 YYNGEE. This CDR3 is CASSVSGQGHQPQHF.

The V call is TRBV20-1, the J call TRBJ2-7; as DNA is missing, the TRBD2 call by TCRdb cannot be tested. Germline loops: CDR1 DFQATT, CDR2 SNEGSKA (reference sequence). The CDR3 length is 13 residues. CDR3 loop: CSARPSGSYEQYF.

The chain uses TRBV12-3 or TRBV12-4 and TRBJ2-7; TCRdb names TRBD1, which stays unverified in the absence of DNA. The CDR3 is made up of 15 amino acids. The CDR3 sequence: CASSLTGRGTYEQYF.

V gene TRBV28 combines with J gene TRBJ1-1; TCRdb lists TRBD1, though no DNA is available to test this call. The CDR3 has 14 amino acids. Per the germline V gene, CDR1 is MDHEN and CDR2 is SYDVKM. The CDR3 loop is CASSLTAGNTEAFF.

The chain is built from TRBV2 and TRBJ2-1; as DNA is missing, the TRBD2 call by TCRdb cannot be tested. The length of the CDR3 is 16 residues. From germline, CDR1 is SNHLY and CDR2 FYNNEI. The CDR3 protein is CASSEGLAGLRREQFF.

The chain has TRBV12-3 or TRBV12-4 and TRBJ2-3. There are 14 residues in the CDR3. CDR3 region: CASSDLASTDTQYF.

CDR3 in amino acids: CASSLVTGRPSEQFF. The chain couples TRBV5-4 to TRBJ2-1. The CDR3 spans 15 residues. CDR1 and CDR2 from the germline V gene are SGHNT and YYREEE (reference sequence).

This sequence joins TRBV6-5 and TRBJ2-5; TCRdb picks TRBD2, but there is no DNA to check that call. Germline V CDR1 and CDR2: MNHEY, SVGAGI. This CDR3 comprises 16 residues. CDR3: CASSIPGLAVQETQYF.

This rearrangement joins TRBV29-1 to TRBJ1-1; TCRdb's D call, TRBD1, is unchecked because there is no DNA. CDR1 is SQVTM and CDR2 is ANQGSEA in the germline V gene. This CDR3 region has 15 residues. CDR3 in amino acids: CSVESADRGPTEAFF.

The chain links TRBV5-1 to TRBJ2-1. Germline CDR1 SGHRS, CDR2 YFSETQ. The CDR3 totals 16 residues. CDR3 amino acids: CASSLMYGVAYNEQFF.

The V gene is TRBV9, the J gene TRBJ2-7. The germline gives CDR1 SGDLS, CDR2 YYNGEE. This CDR3 contains 11 residues. The CDR3 is CASSVGTEQYF.

The CDR3 region is CASSLLYEQYF. The rearrangement uses TRBV7-9 and TRBJ2-7. CDR1 is SEHNR, CDR2 FQNEAQ, per germline (reference sequence). There are 11 residues in the CDR3.

This rearrangement joins TRBV7-9 to TRBJ2-1; without DNA, the TCRdb call of TRBD1 cannot be checked. Germline V gives CDR1 SEHNR, CDR2 FQNEAQ (reference sequence). The CDR3 is 13 amino acids. The CDR3 here is CASTPGGGIEQFF.

The CDR3 loop is CASTRKPGSTDTQYF. The chain joins TRBV4-1 to TRBJ2-3; TCRdb's D gene call, TRBD1, goes unchecked for lack of DNA. The CDR3 contains 15 residues. Germline V CDR1 and CDR2: MGHRA, YSYEKL.

The J gene is TRBJ1-6, the V gene TRBV15; the D call of TRBD1 rests on TCRdb alone, since no DNA is present to check it. The CDR3 spans 15 residues. The germline V gene has CDR1 LNHNV and CDR2 YYDKDF (reference sequence). The CDR3 loop reads CATSETGGYNSPLHF.

This chain joins TRBV11-2 and TRBJ2-5; TCRdb's D call of TRBD1 is untestable without DNA. CDR3 length equals 15 residues. Germline CDR1 is SGHAT and CDR2 is FQNNGV. The CDR3 is CASTPTGGTEETQYF.

The rearrangement uses TRBV7-6 and TRBJ2-2; TCRdb's D gene call, TRBD1, goes unchecked for lack of DNA. Germline lookup yields CDR1 SGHVS and CDR2 FNYEAQ. CDR3 length equals 14 residues. The CDR3 spells CASSEQGPLMELFF.